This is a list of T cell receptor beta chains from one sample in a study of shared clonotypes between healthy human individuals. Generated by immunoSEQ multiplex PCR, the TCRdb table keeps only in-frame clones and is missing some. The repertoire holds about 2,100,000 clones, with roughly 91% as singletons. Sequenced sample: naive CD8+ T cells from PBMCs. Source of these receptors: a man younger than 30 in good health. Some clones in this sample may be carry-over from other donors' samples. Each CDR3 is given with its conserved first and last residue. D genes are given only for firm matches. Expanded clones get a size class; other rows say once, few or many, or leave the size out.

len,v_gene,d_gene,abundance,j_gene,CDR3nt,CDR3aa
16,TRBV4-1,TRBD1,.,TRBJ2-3,TGCGCCAGCAGCCAGATCGGACAGGCCGTGGGAGATACGCAGTATTTT,CASSQIGQAVGDTQYF
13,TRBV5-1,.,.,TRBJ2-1,TGCGCCAGCAGCAAGGGACTTACCAATGAGCAGTTCTTC,CASSKGLTNEQFF
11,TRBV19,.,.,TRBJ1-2,TGTGCCAGTAGTATAAAGGACACTGACACCTTC,CASSIKDTDTF
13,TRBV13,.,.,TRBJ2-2,TGTGCCAGCAGCTTACTAAAAACCGGGGAGCTGTTTTTT,CASSLLKTGELFF
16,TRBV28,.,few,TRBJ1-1,TGTGCCAGCAGTCTCTCGCCCCACCGGGGGAACACTGAAGCTTTCTTT,CASSLSPHRGNTEAFF
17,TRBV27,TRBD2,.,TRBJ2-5,TGTGCCAGCGGAACGCTGGGACTAGCGGGAGCGAGTGAGACCCAGTACTTC,CASGTLGLAGASETQYF
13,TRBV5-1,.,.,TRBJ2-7,TGCGCCAGCAGCTTGACGAAAGCCTACGAGCAGTACTTC,CASSLTKAYEQYF
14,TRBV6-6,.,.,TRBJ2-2,TGTGCCAGCAGTAAGGCCCCCAGCACCGGGGAGCTGTTTTTT,CASSKAPSTGELFF
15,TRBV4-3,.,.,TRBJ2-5,TGCGCCAGCAGCCCTCGGGACGGCTCCCAAGAGACCCAGTACTTC,CASSPRDGSQETQYF
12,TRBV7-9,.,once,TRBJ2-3,TGTGCCAGCTCAAGGCCGGAGGGTACGCAGTATTTT,CASSRPEGTQYF
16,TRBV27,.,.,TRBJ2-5,TGTGCCAGCAGTTCCCCCATGGGGAACGGGGAAGAGACCCAGTACTTC,CASSSPMGNGEETQYF
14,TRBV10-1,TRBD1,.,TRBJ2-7,TGCGCCAGCAGTGGGGACAGGGGCAGGTACGAGCAGTACTTC,CASSGDRGRYEQYF
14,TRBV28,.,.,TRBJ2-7,TGTGCCAGCATTCCGCCGGAGTCCCCCTACGAGCAGTACTTC,CASIPPESPYEQYF
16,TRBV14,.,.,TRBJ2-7,TGTGCCAGCAGCCAAGATCTGTCTACTACCTCCTACGAGCAGTACTTC,CASSQDLSTTSYEQYF
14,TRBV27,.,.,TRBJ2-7,TGTGCCAGCAGTCCCAGGACAGTTTGGTACGAGCAGTACTTC,CASSPRTVWYEQYF
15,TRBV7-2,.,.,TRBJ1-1,TGTGCCAGCAGCTTAGTAGGGGGAAGCGACACTGAAGCTTTCTTT,CASSLVGGSDTEAFF
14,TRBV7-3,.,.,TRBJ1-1,TGTGCCAGCAGTCAAAGCGGGTTTTCAACTGAAGCTTTCTTT,CASSQSGFSTEAFF
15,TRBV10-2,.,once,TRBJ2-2,TGCGCCAGCAGTGACCCGGGAGCGAACACCGGGGAGCTGTTTTTT,CASSDPGANTGELFF
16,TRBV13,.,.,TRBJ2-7,TGTGCCAGCAGCTTAGGGCCTAGCTATGTTACGAGCGAGCAGTACTTC,CASSLGPSYVTSEQYF
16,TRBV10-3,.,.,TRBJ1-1,TGTGCCATCAGTGATCAAAAGGGTCCTGTGAACACTGAAGCTTTCTTT,CAISDQKGPVNTEAFF
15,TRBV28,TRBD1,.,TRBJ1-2,TGTGCCAGCAGTCCCAGGACAGGGTATCACTATGGCTACACCTTC,CASSPRTGYHYGYTF
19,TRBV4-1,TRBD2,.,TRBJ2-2,TGCGCCAGCAGCCACGGACTAGCGGGAGGGAGGGGAAACACCGGGGAGCTGTTTTTT,CASSHGLAGGRGNTGELFF
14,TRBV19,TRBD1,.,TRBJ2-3,TGTGCCAGTAGTTATGACAGGGGGTCAGATACGCAGTATTTT,CASSYDRGSDTQYF
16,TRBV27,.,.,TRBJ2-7,TGTGCCAGCAGTTACTCCTCAGGGGAGGGTGCCTACGAGCAGTACTTC,CASSYSSGEGAYEQYF
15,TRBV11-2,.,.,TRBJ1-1,TGTGCCAGCAGCTTATATCGCGACAGTCAGCGGGGAGCTTTCTTT,CASSLYRDSQRGAFF
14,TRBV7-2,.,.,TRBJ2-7,TGTGCCAGCAGCTTAGCGGCAGGTCTCTACGAGCAGTACTTC,CASSLAAGLYEQYF
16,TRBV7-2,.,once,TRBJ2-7,TGTGCCAGCAGCTTAACGGATAGGTTCCCTTCCTACGAGCAGTACTTC,CASSLTDRFPSYEQYF
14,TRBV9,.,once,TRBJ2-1,TGTGCCAGCAGCGTAGACGGGTCTCACAATGAGCAGTTCTTC,CASSVDGSHNEQFF
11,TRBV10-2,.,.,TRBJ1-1,TGCGCCAGCAGTGTAACCGGTATGGCTTTCTTT,CASSVTGMAFF
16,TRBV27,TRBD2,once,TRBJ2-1,TGTGCCAGCAGTTCATCTAGCGGACCCTCCTACAATGAGCAGTTCTTC,CASSSSSGPSYNEQFF
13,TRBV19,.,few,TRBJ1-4,TGTGCCAGTAGTCACCTAGGGGGGAGAAAACTGTTTTTT,CASSHLGGRKLFF
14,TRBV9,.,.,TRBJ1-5,TGTGCCAGCAGCCTTGGCCCAGGCAATCAGCCCCAGCATTTT,CASSLGPGNQPQHF
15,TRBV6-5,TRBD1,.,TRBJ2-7,TGTGCCAGCAGTCCGGGACAGGGGACCTCCTACGAGCAGTACTTC,CASSPGQGTSYEQYF
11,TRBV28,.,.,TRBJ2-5,TGTGCCAGCAGTTCTGACTCGACCCAGTACTTC,CASSSDSTQYF
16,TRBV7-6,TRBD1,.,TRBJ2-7,TGTGCCAGCAGCTTAAGGGGGGGACAGGGATCCCGCGAGCAGTACTTC,CASSLRGGQGSREQYF
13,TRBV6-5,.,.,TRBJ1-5,TGTGCCAGCAGTGAGACCCGACACCAGCCCCAGCATTTT,CASSETRHQPQHF
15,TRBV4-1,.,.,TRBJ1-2,TGCGCCAGCAGCCCATATAGACAGGCGAACTATGGCTACACCTTC,CASSPYRQANYGYTF
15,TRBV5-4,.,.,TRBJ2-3,TGTGCCAGCAGCTTGAGGGCGGAAAACACAGATACGCAGTATTTT,CASSLRAENTDTQYF
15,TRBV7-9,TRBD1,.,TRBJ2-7,TGTGCCAGCAGCGGACCCGGGACAGGGATTTACGAGCAGTACTTC,CASSGPGTGIYEQYF
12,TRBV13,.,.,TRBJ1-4,TGTGCCAGCAGGGGGGAGAAAGAAAAACTGTTTTTT,CASRGEKEKLFF
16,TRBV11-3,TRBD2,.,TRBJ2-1,TGTGCCAGCAGCCTGCGGACTAGCGGGCCGTACAATGAGCAGTTCTTC,CASSLRTSGPYNEQFF